This T cell receptor beta chain came from a study of early T cells in non-severe SARS-CoV-2 infection. On the study more broadly: Whole-blood bulk RNA, unsorted, was sequenced, and chains were unpaired.

TCRdb itself ran the 5' RACE reads through MiXCR, one entry per CDR3 protein. Of around 86,000 distinct CDR3 sequences in the sample, roughly 14% are singletons; the top ten hold approximately 0.62%. CDR1 and CDR2 from the germline V gene are SSHAT and FNYEAQ (reference sequence). This CDR3 is 14 amino acids long. The trim removed 6 bases at V and 5 bases at J, leaving 7 bases unmatched. The sample was whole blood. This TCR derives from an adult who was a healthcare worker with PCR-confirmed SARS-CoV-2 infection or an uninfected control (not recorded which). The chain links TRBV7-7 to TRBJ2-1; 7 bases line up with TRBD2. CDR3 sequence: CASSFSTSDNEQFF. CDR3 DNA: TGTGCCAGCAGTTTCAGTACTAGCGACAATGAGCAGTTCTTC.